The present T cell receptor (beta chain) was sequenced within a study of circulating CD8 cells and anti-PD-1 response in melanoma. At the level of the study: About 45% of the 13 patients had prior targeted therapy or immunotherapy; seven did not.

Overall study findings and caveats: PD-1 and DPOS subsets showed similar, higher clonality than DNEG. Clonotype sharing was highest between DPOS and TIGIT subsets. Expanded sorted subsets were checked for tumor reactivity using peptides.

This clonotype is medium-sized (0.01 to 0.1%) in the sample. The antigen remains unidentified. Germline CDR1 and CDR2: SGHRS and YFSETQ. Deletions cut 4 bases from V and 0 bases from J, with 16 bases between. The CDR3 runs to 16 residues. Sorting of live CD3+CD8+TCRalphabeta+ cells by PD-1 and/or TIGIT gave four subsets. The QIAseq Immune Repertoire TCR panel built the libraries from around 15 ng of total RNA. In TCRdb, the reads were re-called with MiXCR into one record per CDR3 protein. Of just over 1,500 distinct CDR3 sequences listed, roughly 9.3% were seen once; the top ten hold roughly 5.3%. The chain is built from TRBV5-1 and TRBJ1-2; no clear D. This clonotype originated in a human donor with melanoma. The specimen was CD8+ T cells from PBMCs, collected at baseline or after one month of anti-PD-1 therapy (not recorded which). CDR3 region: CASSPGTVRPNYGYTF. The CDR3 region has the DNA TGCGCCAGCAGCCCAGGAACCGTGCGCCCTAACTATGGCTACACCTTC.